One and the same sample provided the 7 T cell receptor beta chains below, sequenced in a study of identifying expanded T cells in peripheral blood. TCRdb's copy holds only in-frame clones and misses some; the assay was immunoSEQ multiplex PCR. The profile covers 90,000 or so clones, with approximately 83% appearing a single time and 4.5% to 7% taken by the ten largest. The material sequenced was blood. All receptors come from a person aged 18 to 70 in good health.

This clone occurred a few times. The chain couples TRBV18 to TRBJ2-3; unclear D gene. Trimming stripped 3 bases from V and 1 base from J, with 2 bases between. The CDR3 totals 12 residues. Germline assignment: CDR1 KGHSH and CDR2 LQKENI. CDR3 DNA sequence: TGTGCCAGCTCACCCGGCACAGATACGCAGTATTTT. It translates to CASSPGTDTQYF.

This clone was detected once. This chain connects TRBV2 to TRBJ1-1; D call uncertain. This CDR3 has 14 residues. From germline, CDR1 is SNHLY and CDR2 FYNNEI. The V end lost 6 bases, the J end lost 1 base, and 12 bases lay between the germline ends. As DNA, the CDR3 is TGTGCCAGCAGAGACGGACTGAAGAACACTGAAGCTTTCTTT. It is translated as CASRDGLKNTEAFF.

The chain combines TRBV19 with TRBJ1-2, with unresolved D. There are 14 residues in the CDR3. The germline V gene has CDR1 LNHDA and CDR2 SQIVND (reference sequence). V was clipped by 3 bases and J by 4 bases, with 12 bases between them. The DNA for the CDR3 is TGTGCCAGTAGTATGATGGGGTCGGGCTATGGCTACACCTTC. This translates into CASSMMGSGYGYTF.

The chain has TRBV5-4 and TRBJ2-3; tentative D call: TRBD1 (5 bases). Between the trimmed V and J ends, which lost 0 bases and 8 bases, there was a span of 16 bases. The CDR3 is made up of 15 amino acids. Germline CDR1 reads SGHNT; CDR2 reads YYREEE (reference sequence). CDR3 nucleotides: TGTGCCAGCAGCTTGGAAGGGCAGGGCCATCGTACGCAGTATTTT. The encoded protein is CASSLEGQGHRTQYF.

This clone was seen just once. J is TRBJ2-3 and V is TRBV6-5; no definite D call. V was cut by 4 bases and J by 2 bases, with 13 bases left in between. Looked up from germline, CDR1 is MNHEY and CDR2 is SVGAGI. CDR3 length equals 15 residues. The CDR3 sequence is CASSSVGSSTDTQYF. CDR3 coding DNA: TGTGCCAGCAGTTCTGTGGGGTCGTCCACAGATACGCAGTATTTT.

This clone has just a few counts. In DNA, the CDR3 is TGTGCCTCCATGGGGGGTAGCAACTCTGGAAACACCATATATTTT. It encodes CASMGGSNSGNTIYF. The chain employs TRBV30 and TRBJ1-3, with TRBD1 as a possible D gene (5 bases). Trimming removed 7 bases at V and 0 bases at J, with 16 bases between. The CDR3 contains 15 residues. Germline loops: CDR1 GTSNPN, CDR2 SVGIG (reference sequence).

This rearrangement joins TRBV21-1 to TRBJ1-2. TRBV21-1 is shown as a pseudogene. CDR3 length equals 15 residues. The CDR3 coding sequence is TGTGCCAGCAGAATCGCATCCTCGGGGGTGTATGGCTACACCTTC. Translating gives CASRIASSGVYGYTF.